Listed below are T cell receptor beta chains from one sample, sequenced in a study of response to subunit inactivated influenza vaccine. MiXCR was run by TCRdb on the RT-PCR reads, yielding one entry per CDR3 protein. The table has approximately 490,000 distinct CDR3 sequences, roughly 7.6% seen once. The sequenced sample was PBMCs from blood, obtained about 24 months after vaccination. These receptors were taken from a man aged 45 to 70 who received an inactivated influenza vaccine. CDR3s include the opening cysteine and the closing phenylalanine or tryptophan. D genes are given only for firm matches. Not all rows give a size; the values are once, few, many and, for expanded clones, a class.

d_gene	v_gene	abundance	j_gene	CDR3aa	CDR3nt
NA	TRBV5-1	NA	TRBJ2-7	CASSLLTAGYEQYF	TGCGCCAGCAGCCTCCTGACAGCCGGCTACGAGCAGTACTTC
NA	TRBV5-1	few	TRBJ1-2	CASSLDGRPGVYGYTF	TGCGCCAGCAGCTTGGATGGGCGCCCTGGGGTTTATGGCTACACCTTC
NA	TRBV5-1	few	TRBJ1-1	CASNPSTQNTEAFF	TGCGCCAGCAACCCATCCACCCAGAACACTGAAGCTTTCTTT
NA	TRBV5-1	many	TRBJ2-2	CASSEGLVNTGELFF	TGCGCCAGCAGTGAGGGACTGGTGAACACCGGGGAGCTGTTTTTT
NA	TRBV4-2	NA	TRBJ2-3	CASSQNELGQPHTQYF	TGTGCCAGCAGCCAAAATGAGTTGGGCCAGCCGCATACGCAGTATTTT
NA	TRBV18	NA	TRBJ1-5	CASSPGTAAQPQHF	TGTGCCAGCTCACCAGGAACAGCAGCTCAGCCCCAGCATTTT
NA	TRBV2	many	TRBJ1-2	CASSEDRNYGYTF	TGTGCCAGCAGTGAAGACAGAAACTATGGCTACACCTTC
TRBD2	TRBV5-5	NA	TRBJ2-1	CASSLAPSGGRYEQFF	TGTGCCAGCAGCTTGGCCCCTAGCGGGGGGAGGTATGAGCAGTTCTTC
NA	TRBV20-1	many	TRBJ2-7	CSALQGRSSYEQYF	TGCAGTGCTTTACAGGGAAGGAGCTCCTACGAGCAGTACTTC
NA	TRBV7-2	few	TRBJ2-3	CASSLEQGNTQYF	TGTGCCAGCAGCTTAGAGCAGGGGAATACGCAGTATTTT
TRBD2	TRBV7-2	NA	TRBJ2-1	CASSLAGLAIDEQFF	TGTGCCAGCAGCTTAGCAGGACTAGCGATCGATGAGCAGTTCTTC
TRBD2	TRBV12-3/TRBV12-4	many	TRBJ2-1	CASRGFLAGEYNEQFF	TGTGCCAGCAGAGGTTTCCTAGCGGGGGAGTACAATGAGCAGTTCTTC
NA	TRBV4-3	few	TRBJ2-3	CASSRRSGTDTQYF	TGCGCCAGCAGCCGTCGTAGCGGCACAGATACGCAGTATTTT
NA	TRBV5-5	few	TRBJ2-5	CASSIQGRETQYF	TGTGCCAGCAGCATACAGGGGAGGGAGACCCAGTACTTC
NA	TRBV11-3	NA	TRBJ2-1	CASSSATRGRNEQFF	TGTGCCAGCAGTTCAGCGACTAGAGGAAGAAATGAGCAGTTCTTC
TRBD1	TRBV19	NA	TRBJ2-3	CASRGAGGPSDTQYF	TGTGCCAGTAGAGGGGCAGGGGGCCCCTCAGATACGCAGTATTTT
NA	TRBV5-1	NA	TRBJ1-2	CASSLEAGTNYGYTF	TGCGCCAGCAGCTTGGAGGCAGGAACTAACTATGGCTACACCTTC
NA	TRBV5-8	few	TRBJ2-1	CASSLKSGLLEQFF	TGTGCCAGCAGCTTGAAATCGGGGCTTCTTGAGCAGTTCTTC
TRBD2	TRBV28	NA	TRBJ2-1	CASSPTSGGLNEQFF	TGTGCCAGCAGTCCAACCAGCGGGGGGCTCAATGAGCAGTTCTTC
NA	TRBV21-1	few	TRBJ2-7	CARVLLRGHYEQYF	TGTGCCAGGGTTCTTTTGCGGGGGCACTACGAGCAGTACTTC
NA	TRBV12-3/TRBV12-4	many	TRBJ1-6	CASRESSYNSPLHF	TGTGCCAGCAGGGAGAGCTCCTATAATTCACCCCTCCACTTT
TRBD1	TRBV28	few	TRBJ2-4	CASSFWGQGSGIAKNIQYF	TGTGCCAGCAGTTTCTGGGGACAGGGAAGTGGGATAGCCAAAAACATTCAGTACTTC
NA	TRBV12-3/TRBV12-4	NA	TRBJ1-4	CASTYRETATNEKLFF	TGTGCCAGCACCTACCGGGAGACAGCAACTAATGAAAAACTGTTTTTT
TRBD1	TRBV29-1	few	TRBJ2-7	CSVEDRGQGDEQYF	TGCAGCGTTGAAGATCGGGGTCAGGGGGACGAGCAGTACTTC
NA	TRBV6-2/TRBV6-3	NA	TRBJ2-7	CASSYSIGSYEQYF	TGTGCCAGCAGTTACTCTATTGGTTCCTACGAGCAGTACTTC
NA	TRBV20-1	few	TRBJ1-2	CSARGRNINYGYTF	TGCAGTGCTAGAGGACGGAACATAAACTATGGCTACACCTTC
TRBD2	TRBV10-3	many	TRBJ2-1	CAISRGASGSYNEQFF	TGTGCCATCAGCCGTGGGGCTAGCGGGAGCTACAATGAGCAGTTCTTC
NA	TRBV20-1	NA	TRBJ2-7	CSARDSSPRGSSYEQYF	TGCAGTGCTAGAGATTCGTCCCCGCGGGGAAGCTCCTACGAGCAGTACTTC
TRBD2	TRBV20-1	few	TRBJ2-1	CSANGLVSYNEQFF	TGCAGTGCCAACGGACTAGTTTCCTACAATGAGCAGTTCTTC
NA	TRBV6-5	few	TRBJ1-1	CASSYSQVYNTEAFF	TGTGCCAGCAGTTACTCGCAGGTATATAACACTGAAGCTTTCTTT
NA	TRBV20-1	few	TRBJ1-2	CSAREKGTVGLYTF	TGCAGTGCTAGGGAAAAGGGCACGGTGGGGCTCTACACCTTC
NA	TRBV28	many	TRBJ1-2	CASSGQSREANYGYTF	TGTGCCAGCTCTGGACAGTCCCGCGAGGCTAACTATGGCTACACCTTC
NA	TRBV10-3	many	TRBJ2-7	CAISLGQSYEQYF	TGTGCCATCAGCCTGGGACAATCCTACGAGCAGTACTTC
TRBD1	TRBV6-5	few	TRBJ2-7	CASSYGGQTYEQYF	TGTGCCAGCAGTTACGGGGGACAGACCTACGAGCAGTACTTC
NA	TRBV7-9	many	TRBJ2-1	CASSPMLGGEQFF	TGTGCCAGCAGCCCAATGCTTGGCGGTGAGCAGTTCTTC
TRBD1	TRBV4-2	few	TRBJ1-2	CASSQGGQELYGYTF	TGTGCCAGCAGCCAAGGTGGACAGGAGCTCTATGGCTACACCTTC
NA	TRBV7-9	NA	TRBJ1-2	CASSLALLGYGYTF	TGTGCCAGCAGCTTAGCCCTTCTTGGCTATGGCTACACCTTC
NA	TRBV9	many	TRBJ2-2	CASSGLNTGELFF	TGTGCCAGCAGCGGCCTAAACACCGGGGAGCTGTTTTTT
NA	TRBV6-6	many	TRBJ2-3	CASSYSASDTQYF	TGTGCCAGCAGTTACTCGGCGTCTGATACGCAGTATTTT
NA	TRBV5-1	few	TRBJ2-1	CASSLVYQGRDEQFF	TGCGCCAGCAGCTTGGTGTACCAGGGGCGCGATGAGCAGTTCTTC
NA	TRBV24-1	many	TRBJ2-1	CATSDPLLGEAGEQFF	TGTGCCACCAGTGATCCCCTCTTAGGGGAAGCGGGTGAGCAGTTCTTC
TRBD1	TRBV11-2	few	TRBJ2-3	CASSGDRGYDTQYF	TGTGCCAGCTCTGGGGACAGGGGGTATGATACGCAGTATTTT
TRBD2	TRBV7-2	many	TRBJ2-3	CASSLSLAGGRGTDTQYF	TGTGCCAGCAGCTTGTCGCTAGCGGGGGGGCGTGGCACAGATACGCAGTATTTT
NA	TRBV12-3/TRBV12-4	NA	TRBJ2-3	CASSPGGSEKYF	TGTGCCAGCAGCCCTGGCGGAAGCGAAAAGTATTTT
TRBD2	TRBV27	NA	TRBJ2-2	CASRPGVGLAGAGDTGELFF	TGTGCCAGCAGACCAGGTGTGGGACTAGCAGGGGCCGGGGACACCGGGGAGCTGTTTTTT
NA	TRBV10-3	many	TRBJ1-5	CAISEYGGKGQPQHF	TGTGCCATCAGTGAGTATGGCGGCAAAGGACAGCCCCAGCATTTT
NA	TRBV20-1	few	TRBJ2-2	CSGQGITGELFF	TGCAGTGGGCAGGGGATCACCGGGGAGCTGTTTTTT
NA	TRBV18	NA	TRBJ1-4	CASSRDLNEKLFF	TGTGCCAGCTCACGGGACTTGAATGAAAAACTGTTTTTT
NA	TRBV6-2/TRBV6-3	NA	TRBJ1-1	CASSKVEYTEAFF	TGTGCCAGCAGCAAAGTTGAGTACACTGAAGCTTTCTTT
NA	TRBV12-3/TRBV12-4	many	TRBJ1-5	CASSSGGRSNQPQHF	TGTGCCAGCAGTTCCGGGGGCCGGAGCAATCAGCCCCAGCATTTT
TRBD1	TRBV5-1	few	TRBJ1-6	CASSFEGAASPLHF	TGCGCCAGCAGCTTTGAGGGGGCGGCTTCACCCCTCCACTTT
NA	TRBV4-1	few	TRBJ2-5	CASSQASGLGVETQYF	TGCGCCAGCAGCCAAGCCTCGGGACTGGGGGTAGAGACCCAGTACTTC
NA	TRBV20-1	many	TRBJ2-3	CSARVDSRPVF	TGCAGTGCTAGAGTGGACAGTCGCCCTGTATTT
TRBD2	TRBV4-1	NA	TRBJ2-6	CASSQDRPYGLAYSGANVLTF	TGCGCCAGCAGCCAAGACCGGCCTTATGGACTAGCTTACTCTGGGGCCAACGTCCTGACTTTC
NA	TRBV7-9	NA	TRBJ2-1	CASSSSLHEQFF	TGTGCCAGCAGCTCGTCGTTGCATGAGCAGTTCTTC
NA	TRBV6-1	NA	TRBJ1-1	CASMRGLRGTEAFF	TGTGCCAGCATGCGGGGGTTAAGGGGAACTGAAGCTTTCTTT
TRBD2	TRBV5-6	NA	TRBJ2-7	CASSTRGGLYEQYF	TGTGCCAGCAGCACGCGGGGGGGACTCTACGAGCAGTACTTC
NA	TRBV6-5	many	TRBJ1-2	CASSYSISGGLEYGYTF	TGTGCCAGCAGTTACTCGATTTCCGGGGGCCTCGAGTATGGCTACACCTTC
NA	TRBV10-3	few	TRBJ2-5	CAISEGGWEETQYF	TGTGCCATCAGTGAGGGGGGTTGGGAAGAGACCCAGTACTTC